These 5 T cell receptor beta chains came from one sample sequenced in a study of T cell responses to AZD1222 COVID-19 vaccine. Profiling relied on immunoSEQ multiplex PCR, and the TCRdb table lists in-frame clones only, not all of them. This sample has 160,000 or so clones, with 90% found just once. This specimen consisted of peripheral blood, obtained 28 days after the second dose of the MenACWY control vaccine. These receptors originate from an adult who received the MenACWY meningococcal vaccine as a control.

The chain recombines TRBV6-5 with TRBJ1-5, with a weak D call TRBD1 (5 bases). In germline, CDR1 is MNHEY, CDR2 SVGAGI. This CDR3 is built from 14 residues. V was cut by 5 bases and J by 8 bases, with 16 bases left in between. The CDR3 sequence is CASSRDLNREPQHF. Here the CDR3 DNA reads TGTGCCAGCAGTCGGGACCTTAATAGGGAGCCCCAGCATTTT.

This clone was detected only once. V gene TRBV6-2 or TRBV6-3 combines with J gene TRBJ2-4; a weak D match, TRBD1 (5 bases). The CDR3 covers 16 residues. V lost 0 bases and J lost 3, with 12 bases in between. Germline lookup yields CDR1 MNHEY and CDR2 SVGEGT. CDR3 in amino acids: CASSYSKGILKNIQYF. In DNA, the CDR3 is TGTGCCAGCAGTTACTCGAAGGGGATCCTCAAAAACATTCAGTACTTC.

This chain links TRBV28 with TRBJ2-7; TRBD2 might be the D (6 bases). The ends were cut back, 3 bases at V and 6 bases at J, with 18 bases in the middle. CDR1 is MDHEN and CDR2 is SYDVKM in the germline V gene. This CDR3 has 15 amino acids. CDR3 residues: CASSLGGVGVSEQYF. Written as DNA, the CDR3 is TGTGCCAGCAGTTTGGGGGGAGTTGGGGTCTCCGAGCAGTACTTC.

The table lists this clone with a count of one. V and J are TRBV2 and TRBJ2-3; no definite D call. CDR3 length equals 16 residues. CDR1 and CDR2 (germline): SNHLY, FYNNEI. The V and J ends lost 2 bases and 2 bases respectively, with 14 bases between them. CDR3 amino acids: CASSELRASLTDTQYF. CDR3 nucleotide sequence: TGTGCCAGCAGTGAACTTCGGGCTAGTCTCACAGATACGCAGTATTTT.

The chain joins TRBV19 to TRBJ2-3, with D tentatively TRBD2 (5 bases). CDR3 length: 15 residues. V lost 5 bases and J 4 bases, leaving 16 bases between the germline ends. CDR1 is LNHDA and CDR2 is SQIVND in the germline V gene (reference sequence). The CDR3 loop reads CASSPRGRPADTQYF. CDR3 coding DNA: TGTGCCAGTAGTCCGAGAGGGAGACCCGCAGATACGCAGTATTTT.